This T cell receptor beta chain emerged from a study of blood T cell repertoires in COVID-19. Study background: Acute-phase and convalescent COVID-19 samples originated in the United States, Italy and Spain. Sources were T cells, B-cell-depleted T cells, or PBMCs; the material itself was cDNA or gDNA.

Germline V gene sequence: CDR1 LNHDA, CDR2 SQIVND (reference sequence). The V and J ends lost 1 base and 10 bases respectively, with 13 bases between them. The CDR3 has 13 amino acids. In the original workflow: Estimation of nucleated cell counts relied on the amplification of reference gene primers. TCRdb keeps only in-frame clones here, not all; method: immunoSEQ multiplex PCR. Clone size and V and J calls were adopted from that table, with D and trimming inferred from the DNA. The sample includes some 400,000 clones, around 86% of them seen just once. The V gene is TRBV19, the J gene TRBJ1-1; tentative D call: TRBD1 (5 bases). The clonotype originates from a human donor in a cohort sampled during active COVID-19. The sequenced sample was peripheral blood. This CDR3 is CASSIGRGAGAFF. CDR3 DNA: TGTGCCAGTAGTATAGGGCGGGGCGCCGGAGCTTTCTTT.